Described below is a single T cell receptor (beta chain) sequence and its context. CDR3 length: 12 amino acids. Germline V CDR1 and CDR2: SGHAT, FQNNGV. V was pared by 5 bases and J by 6 bases, with 2 bases of the junction left unmatched. The repertoire was sequenced with immunoSEQ multiplex PCR; TCRdb's copy has only in-frame clones and lacks some. The table lists under 300,000 clones, more than 70% of them singletons. The data originate from a study of blood T cell repertoires in COVID-19. Input material: PBMCs or T cells enriched from blood (not recorded which). The chain recombines TRBV11-2 with TRBJ2-7, with TRBD2 matching 9 bases. The receptor comes from a woman in her sixties or seventies in a cohort exposed to, infected with or recovered from COVID-19 (not recorded which). CDR3 sequence reads: CASSQAGGEQYF. CDR3 DNA sequence: TGTGCCAGCAGCCAAGCGGGAGGCGAGCAGTACTTC.